Shown below are 4 T cell receptor beta chains from a single sample sequenced in a study of cytomegalovirus exposure and HLA in healthy donors. PCR used 60 Vbeta primers and 13 Jbeta primers. Sequenced by immunoSEQ multiplex PCR; TCRdb stores in-frame clones only, minus some. The sample lists 200,000 to 250,000 clones; roughly 75% were seen once. The sequencing sample was made of PBMCs. The receptor set was obtained from a woman aged 25 to 45 in good health and CMV-seronegative.

This chain uses TRBV11-2 with TRBJ2-3; possibly TRBD2 for D (5 bases). This CDR3 contains 16 residues. Per germline, CDR1 SGHAT and CDR2 FQNNGV. Trimming removed 2 bases at V and 2 bases at J, with 14 bases between. CDR3 DNA sequence: TGTGCCAGCAGCTTAAGGACTTACGGGTACACAGATACGCAGTATTTT. Translating gives CASSLRTYGYTDTQYF. Looking up the rest from reference TRBV11-2 and TRBJ2-3 gives the full variable domain: EAGVAQSPRYKIIEKRQSVAFWCNPISGHATLYWYQQILGQGPKLLIQFQNNGVVDDSQLPKDRFSAERLKGVDSTLKIQPAKLEDSAVYLCASSLRTYGYTDTQYFGPGTRLTVL.

The chain is built from TRBV5-1 and TRBJ1-2; D perhaps matches TRBD1 (5 bases). Germline V gene data show CDR1 as SGHRS and CDR2 as YFSETQ. V was clipped by 0 bases and J by 6 bases, with 15 bases between them. The CDR3 has 15 amino acids. CDR3 DNA sequence: TGCGCCAGCAGCTTGGAAGGCAGGGCCGTGGATGGCTACACCTTC. Translation gives CASSLEGRAVDGYTF.

The chain recombines TRBV19 with TRBJ1-5; 9 bases align to TRBD1. Per germline, CDR1 LNHDA and CDR2 SQIVND (reference sequence). The V gene end was trimmed by 4 bases and the J gene end by 3 bases; junction bases not matched to a gene: 7. CDR3 length: 16 residues. This chain's CDR3 is CASSSPGTGINQPQHF. Here the CDR3 DNA reads TGTGCCAGTAGTAGCCCCGGGACAGGGATCAATCAGCCCCAGCATTTT.

The chain links TRBV6-6 to TRBJ2-5, with 7 bases identical to TRBD2. The V gene end was trimmed by 5 bases and the J gene end by 1 base; junction bases not matched to a gene: 7. Germline V gene lookup returns CDR1 MNHNY and CDR2 SVGAGI (reference sequence). This CDR3 spans 15 amino acids. The CDR3 DNA reads TGTGCCAGCAGTCGGGCGGGAGCCCGCCAAGAGACCCAGTACTTC. Encoded protein: CASSRAGARQETQYF.